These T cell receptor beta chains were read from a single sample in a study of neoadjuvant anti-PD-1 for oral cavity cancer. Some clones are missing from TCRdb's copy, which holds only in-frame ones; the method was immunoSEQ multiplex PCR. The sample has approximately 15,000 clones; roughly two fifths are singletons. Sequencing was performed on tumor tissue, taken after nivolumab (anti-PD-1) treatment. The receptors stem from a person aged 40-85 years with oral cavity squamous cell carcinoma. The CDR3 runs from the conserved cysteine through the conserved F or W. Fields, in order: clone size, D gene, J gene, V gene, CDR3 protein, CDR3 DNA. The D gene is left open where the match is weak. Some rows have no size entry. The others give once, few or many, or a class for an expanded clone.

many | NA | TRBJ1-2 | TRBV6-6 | CASSYSGELNYGYTF | TGTGCCAGCAGTTACTCTGGAGAGTTAAACTATGGCTACACCTTC
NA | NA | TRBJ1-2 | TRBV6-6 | CATRPWRGWDYGYTF | TGTGCCACCCGCCCCTGGAGGGGCTGGGACTATGGCTACACCTTC
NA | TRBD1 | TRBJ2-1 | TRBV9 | CASSATGVSSYNEQFF | TGTGCCAGCAGCGCGACAGGGGTGAGCTCCTACAATGAGCAGTTCTTC
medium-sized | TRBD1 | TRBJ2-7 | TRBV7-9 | CASSSALGTGGLDYEQYF | TGTGCCAGCAGCTCAGCTCTGGGGACAGGAGGTTTGGACTACGAGCAGTACTTC
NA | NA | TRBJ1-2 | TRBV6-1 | CASSYGGSYTF | TGTGCCAGCAGTTACGGTGGCTCGTACACCTTC
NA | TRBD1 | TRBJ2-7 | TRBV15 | CATSRDRGSYEQYF | TGTGCCACCAGCCGGGACAGGGGCTCCTACGAGCAGTACTTC
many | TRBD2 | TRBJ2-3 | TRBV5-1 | CASSLTSGGTDTQYF | TGCGCCAGCAGCTTGACTAGCGGGGGCACAGATACGCAGTATTTT
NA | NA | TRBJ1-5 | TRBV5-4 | CASSITGTGQPQHF | TGTGCCAGCAGCATTACAGGGACCGGGCAGCCCCAGCATTTT
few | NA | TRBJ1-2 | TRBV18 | CASSPQGLGGYTF | TGTGCCAGCTCACCACAGGGATTAGGGGGCTACACCTTC
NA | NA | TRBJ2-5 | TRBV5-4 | CASSPEGETQYF | TGTGCCAGCAGCCCCGAGGGGGAGACCCAGTACTTC
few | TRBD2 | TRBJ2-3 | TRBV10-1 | CASSSGAGTDTQYF | TGCGCCAGTTCTAGCGGGGCGGGTACAGATACGCAGTATTTT
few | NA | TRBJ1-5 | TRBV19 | CATNWGANNQPQHF | TGTGCCACCAATTGGGGGGCTAACAATCAGCCCCAGCATTTT
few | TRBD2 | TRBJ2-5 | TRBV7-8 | CASLEGAGGYQETQYF | TGTGCCAGCCTTGAGGGAGCGGGGGGGTACCAAGAGACCCAGTACTTC